This is a list of T cell receptor beta chains from one sample in a study of cytomegalovirus exposure and HLA in healthy donors. Profiling relied on immunoSEQ multiplex PCR, and the TCRdb table lists in-frame clones only, not all of them. The table has 120,000 or so clones, under 80% seen once. The sequenced material came from PBMCs. The receptor source for this set is a woman between 45 and 60 years old in good health and CMV-seropositive. The CDR3 runs from the conserved cysteine through the conserved F or W. The D gene is left open where the match is weak. Size values are once, few and many counts, or a class for expanded clones, and some rows have none.

TRBJ2-2	TRBV5-6	NA	NA	CASSGDWGNTGELFF	TGTGCCAGCAGCGGGGACTGGGGAAACACCGGGGAGCTGTTTTTT
TRBJ1-1	TRBV2	NA	NA	CASSETSAQGTEAFF	TGTGCCAGCAGTGAAACGTCAGCCCAGGGCACTGAAGCTTTCTTT
TRBJ1-5	TRBV27	NA	NA	CASSLSVQNSNQPQHF	TGTGCCAGCAGTTTATCTGTCCAGAATAGCAATCAGCCCCAGCATTTT
TRBJ2-7	TRBV7-2	TRBD2	NA	CASSPIAGVSYEQYF	TGTGCCAGCAGCCCCATAGCGGGAGTTTCCTACGAGCAGTACTTC
TRBJ2-7	TRBV7-2	TRBD1	NA	CASSLDSTGNVYEQYF	TGTGCCAGCAGCTTAGATTCGACAGGGAACGTCTACGAGCAGTACTTC
TRBJ2-5	TRBV2	NA	NA	CASRRTAQETQYF	TGTGCCAGCAGGAGGACTGCCCAAGAGACCCAGTACTTC
TRBJ2-4	TRBV30	TRBD2	few	CAWRAGLAGYIQYF	TGTGCCTGGCGAGCCGGACTAGCGGGGTACATTCAGTACTTC
TRBJ1-6	TRBV5-6	TRBD1	NA	CASSRTGSNSPLHF	TGTGCCAGCAGCCGGACAGGTTCTAATTCACCCCTCCACTTT
TRBJ1-2	TRBV2	TRBD1	NA	CASRRTGGTSAGGYTF	TGTGCCAGCAGGAGGACAGGGGGGACTTCAGCGGGTGGCTACACCTTC
TRBJ2-1	TRBV7-9	NA	few	CASSSNRQVEGTYNEQFF	TGTGCCAGCAGCTCAAACCGACAGGTTGAGGGGACCTACAATGAGCAGTTCTTC
TRBJ2-3	TRBV6-5	NA	NA	CASSQSPRDTQYF	TGTGCCAGCAGTCAAAGCCCTCGGGATACGCAGTATTTT
TRBJ2-3	TRBV30	TRBD1	few	CAWSPRQGWTDTQYF	TGTGCCTGGAGTCCCAGACAGGGATGGACAGATACGCAGTATTTT
TRBJ2-5	TRBV18	NA	NA	CASSPRQEETQYF	TGTGCCAGCTCACCTCGACAGGAAGAGACCCAGTACTTC
TRBJ1-2	TRBV7-9	TRBD1	NA	CASSPGQGEDGYTF	TGTGCCAGCAGCCCGGGACAGGGAGAGGATGGCTACACCTTC
TRBJ1-4	TRBV7-2	NA	NA	CASSLLGGGGGEKLFF	TGTGCCAGCAGCTTATTGGGTGGGGGGGGCGGTGAAAAACTGTTTTTT
TRBJ1-3	TRBV28	NA	NA	CASSWDSRNTIYF	TGTGCCAGCAGCTGGGACTCGCGAAACACCATATATTTT
TRBJ2-7	TRBV6-6	NA	few	CATQGLSYEQYF	TGTGCCACCCAGGGGCTCTCCTACGAGCAGTACTTC
TRBJ2-1	TRBV9	TRBD2	NA	CASSVWLADVNEQFF	TGTGCCAGCAGCGTTTGGCTAGCGGACGTCAATGAGCAGTTCTTC
TRBJ2-3	TRBV7-2	NA	NA	CASSPRNTDTQYF	TGTGCCAGCAGCCCGAGGAACACAGATACGCAGTATTTT
TRBJ1-1	TRBV5-1	TRBD1	NA	CASSTQTGGITEAFF	TGCGCCAGCAGCACCCAGACAGGGGGCATCACTGAAGCTTTCTTT
TRBJ1-1	TRBV7-9	NA	NA	CASSSDIPEAFF	TGTGCCAGCAGCTCAGACATCCCTGAAGCTTTCTTT
TRBJ2-5	TRBV4-3	TRBD1	NA	CASSQEPGQGETQYF	TGCGCCAGCAGCCAAGAACCGGGACAGGGGGAGACCCAGTACTTC
TRBJ1-5	TRBV19	NA	NA	CATLSGGNQPQHF	TGTGCCACCCTCTCAGGGGGCAATCAGCCCCAGCATTTT
TRBJ1-2	TRBV28	TRBD1	NA	CASRGTGGFYGYTF	TGTGCCAGCAGGGGGACAGGGGGATTCTATGGCTACACCTTC
TRBJ2-6	TRBV6-1	NA	NA	CASSGQASGANVLTF	TGTGCCAGCAGTGGCCAGGCATCAGGGGCCAACGTCCTGACTTTC
TRBJ2-5	TRBV11-2	NA	NA	CASSTWETEETQYF	TGTGCCAGCAGCACCTGGGAGACTGAAGAGACCCAGTACTTC
TRBJ1-5	TRBV4-3	TRBD1	few	CASSAGTGGYNQPQHF	TGCGCCAGCAGCGCCGGGACAGGGGGCTACAATCAGCCCCAGCATTTT
TRBJ2-5	TRBV4-2	NA	NA	CASSQDGGKETQYF	TGTGCCAGCAGCCAAGACGGCGGGAAAGAGACCCAGTACTTC
TRBJ1-5	TRBV2	NA	NA	CASSDRGGGNQPQHF	TGTGCCAGCAGTGATAGGGGAGGGGGCAATCAGCCCCAGCATTTT
TRBJ2-2	TRBV2	NA	NA	CASSELVAGELFF	TGTGCCAGCAGTGAGCTAGTGGCTGGGGAGCTGTTTTTT
TRBJ2-2	TRBV28	NA	NA	CASSFRPADSRNTGELFF	TGTGCCAGCAGTTTTAGACCCGCGGACAGCCGGAACACCGGGGAGCTGTTTTTT
TRBJ1-4	TRBV5-4	TRBD1	NA	CASSLKQGAANEKLFF	TGTGCCAGCAGCTTGAAACAGGGGGCGGCTAATGAAAAACTGTTTTTT
TRBJ2-1	TRBV4-2	NA	NA	CASSQDRRDNEQFF	TGTGCCAGCAGCCAAGATAGGAGAGACAATGAGCAGTTCTTC
TRBJ2-2	TRBV4-1	NA	NA	CASLSQTGTTNTGELFF	TGCGCCAGTCTAAGCCAAACCGGGACAACGAACACCGGGGAGCTGTTTTTT
TRBJ2-7	TRBV30	TRBD1	NA	CAWSWDGQVYEQYF	TGTGCCTGGTCGTGGGATGGACAGGTTTACGAGCAGTACTTC
TRBJ2-7	TRBV21-1	NA	NA	CASRGQAPSYEQYF	TGTGCCAGCCGCGGACAGGCGCCTTCCTACGAGCAGTACTTC
TRBJ2-3	TRBV7-6	TRBD2	few	CASSLAPSGGASRNTDTQYF	TGTGCCAGCAGCTTAGCCCCCAGCGGGGGGGCTTCTAGGAACACAGATACGCAGTATTTT